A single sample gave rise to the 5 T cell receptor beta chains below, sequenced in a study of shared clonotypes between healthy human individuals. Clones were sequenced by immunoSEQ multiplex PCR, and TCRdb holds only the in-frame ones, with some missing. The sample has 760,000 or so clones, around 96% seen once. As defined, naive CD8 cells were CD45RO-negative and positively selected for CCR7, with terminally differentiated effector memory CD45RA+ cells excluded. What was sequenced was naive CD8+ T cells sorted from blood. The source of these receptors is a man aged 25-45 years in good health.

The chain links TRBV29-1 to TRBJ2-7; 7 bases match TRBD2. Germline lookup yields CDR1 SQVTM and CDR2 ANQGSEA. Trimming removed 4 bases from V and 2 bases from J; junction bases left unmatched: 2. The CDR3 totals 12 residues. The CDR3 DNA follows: TGCAGCGTTGGGGAGGGAACCTACGAGCAGTACTTC. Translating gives CSVGEGTYEQYF.

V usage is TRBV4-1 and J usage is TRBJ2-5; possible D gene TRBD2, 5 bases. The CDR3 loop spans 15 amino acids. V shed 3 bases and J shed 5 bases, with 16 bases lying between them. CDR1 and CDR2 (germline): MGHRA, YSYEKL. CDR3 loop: CASSHSTGSRETQYF. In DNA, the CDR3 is TGCGCCAGCAGCCACTCCACGGGGAGCCGCGAGACCCAGTACTTC.

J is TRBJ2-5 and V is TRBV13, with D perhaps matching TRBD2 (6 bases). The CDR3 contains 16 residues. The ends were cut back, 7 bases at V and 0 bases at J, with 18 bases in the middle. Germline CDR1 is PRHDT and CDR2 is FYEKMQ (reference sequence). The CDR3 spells CASTTSRWGNQETQYF. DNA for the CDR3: TGTGCCAGCACTACTAGCAGGTGGGGTAACCAAGAGACCCAGTACTTC.

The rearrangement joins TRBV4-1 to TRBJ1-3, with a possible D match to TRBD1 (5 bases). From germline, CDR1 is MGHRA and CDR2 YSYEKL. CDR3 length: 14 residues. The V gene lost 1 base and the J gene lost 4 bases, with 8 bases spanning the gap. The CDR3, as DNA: TGCGCCAGCAGCCAAGGGGGCTTGGGAAACACCATATATTTT. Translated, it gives CASSQGGLGNTIYF.

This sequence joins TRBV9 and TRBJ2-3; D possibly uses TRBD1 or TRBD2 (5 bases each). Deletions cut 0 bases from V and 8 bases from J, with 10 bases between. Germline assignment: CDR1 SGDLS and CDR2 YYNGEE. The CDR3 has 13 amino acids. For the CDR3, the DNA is TGTGCCAGCAGCGTAGACGGGACGGTTACGCAGTATTTT. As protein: CASSVDGTVTQYF.